These 20 T cell receptor beta chains share one sample of origin, sequenced in a study of vaccination and CD4 T cells after COVID-19. The Oncomine TCR Beta short-read assay was applied to DNA of cultured CD4+ T cells. TCRdb re-analysed the PCR reads in MiXCR, keeping a single row per CDR3 protein. The table records around 25,000 distinct CDR3 sequences, around 60% of them present only once. Treatment denoted: approximately nine-day PBMC culture with coronavirus spike peptide pools or control peptides (ViraFEST assay). The antigens for these receptors are not known. The specimen comprised CD4+ T cells from blood, cultured in vitro, sampled after SARS-CoV-2 vaccination. Receptors were obtained from a human donor who received a COVID-19 vaccine.

The V call is TRBV6-1, the J call TRBJ1-1, with 7 bases aligning to TRBD1. The germline gives CDR1 MNHNS, CDR2 SASEGT. J lost 1 base, V lost 4 bases, and 3 bases had no gene match. This CDR3 comprises 14 residues. The CDR3 protein is CASSVNRGNTEAFF. CDR3 bases: TGTGCCAGCAGTGTCAACAGGGGGAACACTGAAGCTTTCTTT.

The chain carries TRBV18 and TRBJ2-3, with 8 bases identical to TRBD1. V trimming: 5 bases; J trimming: 3 bases; junction bases outside the gene matches: 4. Germline V CDR1 and CDR2: KGHSH, LQKENI. The length of the CDR3 is 14 residues. As DNA, the CDR3 is TGTGCCAGCTCAGAGACAGGGGAAACAGATACGCAGTATTTT. Translation: CASSETGETDTQYF.

V and J are TRBV19 and TRBJ2-7, with D possibly being TRBD1 (6 bases). CDR1 and CDR2 (germline): LNHDA, SQIVND (reference sequence). V gave up 2 bases and J gave up 3 bases, with 8 bases separating them. There are 13 residues in the CDR3. The CDR3 coding sequence is TGTGCCAGTAGTATAACAGGGAGCTACGAGCAGTACTTC. Translated, it gives CASSITGSYEQYF.

The chain joins TRBV30 to TRBJ1-5; TRBD1 might be the D (5 bases). The length of the CDR3 is 12 residues. From germline, CDR1 is GTSNPN and CDR2 SVGIG (reference sequence). V was shortened by 5 bases and J by 2 bases, with 7 bases between the two germline ends. The DNA of the CDR3 is TGTGCCTGGTCGGGGGGCAATCAGCCCCAGCATTTT. Amino acids: CAWSGGNQPQHF.

The J gene is TRBJ1-2, the V gene TRBV6-1; D is uncertain. Germline CDR1 and CDR2: MNHNS and SASEGT. Trimming took off 6 bases at V and 2 bases at J, with 16 bases between the two ends. The CDR3 consists of 15 residues. CDR3 bases: TGTGCCAGCAGCTCCCCTTCGACTGGGAACTATGGCTACACCTTC. Amino acids: CASSSPSTGNYGYTF.

A single count supports this clonotype. The genes are TRBV29-1 and TRBJ2-3, with D hard to call. The germline V gene has CDR1 SQVTM and CDR2 ANQGSEA. The length of the CDR3 is 11 residues. V was shortened by 1 base and J by 3 bases, with 2 bases between the two germline ends. The CDR3 DNA follows: TGCAGCGTTGAAGGAACAGATACGCAGTATTTT. Its translation is CSVEGTDTQYF.

The chain uses TRBV11-3 and TRBJ1-2, with TRBD1 as a possible D gene (5 bases). The CDR3 consists of 13 residues. With 3 bases removed from V and 1 base from J, the gap between germline ends came to 6 bases. Looked up from germline, CDR1 is SGHNT and CDR2 is YENEEA. CDR3 loop: CASSFDSNYGYTF. For the CDR3, the DNA is TGTGCCAGCAGCTTCGACAGTAACTATGGCTACACCTTC.

The gene calls are TRBV20-1 and TRBJ2-3, with D unresolved. The ends were cut back, 0 bases at V and 5 bases at J, with 18 bases in the middle. Germline loops: CDR1 DFQATT, CDR2 SNEGSKA (reference sequence). This CDR3 contains 16 residues. The CDR3 sequence: CSARDRLTSWIDTQYF. CDR3 bases: TGCAGTGCTAGAGATAGACTTACCAGCTGGATAGATACGCAGTATTTT.

The rearrangement links TRBV5-1 to TRBJ2-7; 8 bases align to TRBD1. The CDR3 is 13 residues long. The ends lost 3 bases at V and 4 bases at J; junction bases unmatched: 3. Germline CDR1 and CDR2: SGHRS and YFSETQ. The CDR3 loop reads CASSSTGAYEQYF. For the CDR3, the DNA is TGCGCCAGCAGCTCGACAGGGGCTTACGAGCAGTACTTC.

This clonotype appeared a few times. V is TRBV7-2 and J is TRBJ2-2; D gene uncertain. This CDR3 is 14 amino acids long. CDR1 SGHTA and CDR2 FQGNSA come from the germline V gene. Trimming removed 5 bases at V and 5 bases at J, with 12 bases between. The CDR3 sequence is CASSQNAVTGELFF. CDR3 bases: TGTGCCAGCAGCCAAAACGCTGTTACCGGGGAGCTGTTTTTT.

V is TRBV19 and J is TRBJ2-7; D possibly corresponds to TRBD1 (6 bases). V lost 4 bases, J lost 3 bases, and 13 bases lay in between. The CDR3 covers 14 residues. Germline CDR1 is LNHDA and CDR2 is SQIVND (reference sequence). The CDR3 DNA reads TGTGCCAGTAGTACCACGGACAGTTACTACGAGCAGTACTTC. It translates to CASSTTDSYYEQYF.

The chain carries TRBV20-1 and TRBJ1-4; TRBD1 matches at 7 bases. V shed 3 bases and J 0 bases; nucleotides not matched to a gene: 7. The CDR3 covers 16 residues. Germline CDR1 and CDR2: DFQATT and SNEGSKA (reference sequence). In DNA, the CDR3 is TGCAGTGCTAGGCCCAGGGGGTCAGCAACTAATGAAAAACTGTTTTTT. Translated, it gives CSARPRGSATNEKLFF.

This chain connects TRBV9 to TRBJ1-3, with D unresolved. CDR1 is SGDLS, CDR2 YYNGEE, per germline. The CDR3 runs 14 residues. Trimming removed 4 bases at V and 0 bases at J, with 8 bases between. CDR3 nucleotide sequence: TGTGCCAGCAGCAAAGTGAGCTCTGGAAACACCATATATTTT. This gives the protein CASSKVSSGNTIYF.

J is TRBJ2-2 and V is TRBV7-7; TRBD2 might be the D (7 bases). Germline lookup yields CDR1 SSHAT and CDR2 FNYEAQ (reference sequence). Trimming shortened V by 0 bases and J by 5 bases, and 16 bases separated the two germline ends. The CDR3 spans 17 residues. The CDR3, as DNA: TGTGCCAGCAGCTTAGCGGGGGGGCCCAAAGGGACCGGGGAGCTGTTTTTT. It codes for CASSLAGGPKGTGELFF.

V gene TRBV7-8 combines with J gene TRBJ2-7; D is ambiguous. Germline loops: CDR1 SGHVS, CDR2 FQNEAQ. This CDR3 region has 13 residues. V gave up 2 bases and J gave up 4 bases, with 9 bases separating them. DNA of the CDR3: TGTGCCAGCAGCTTAACAGCGCAGTACGAGCAGTACTTC. Amino acid sequence: CASSLTAQYEQYF. Looking up the rest from reference TRBV7-8 and TRBJ2-7 gives the full variable domain: GAGVSQSPRYKVAKRGQDVALRCDPISGHVSLFWYQQALGQGPEFLTYFQNEAQLDKSGLPSDRFFAERPEGSVSTLKIQRTQQEDSAVYLCASSLTAQYEQYFGPGTRLTVT.

The V gene is TRBV20-1, the J gene TRBJ1-6, with unresolved D. This CDR3 is built from 15 residues. The ends were cut back, 0 bases at V and 3 bases at J, with 9 bases in the middle. Germline V gene lookup returns CDR1 DFQATT and CDR2 SNEGSKA (reference sequence). The chain's CDR3 is CSARDRDHYNSPLHF. CDR3 nucleotide sequence: TGCAGTGCTAGAGATCGTGACCACTATAATTCACCCCTCCACTTT.

J is TRBJ2-7 and V is TRBV2; 12 bases agree with TRBD2. V trimming: 6 bases; J trimming: 2 bases; junction bases outside the gene matches: 5. Germline V gene data show CDR1 as SNHLY and CDR2 as FYNNEI. The CDR3 extends over 15 amino acids. CDR3 DNA sequence: TGTGCCAGCAGAGGACTAGCGGGGACTACCTACGAGCAGTACTTC. Encoded protein: CASRGLAGTTYEQYF. Full variable domain (outside the CDR3, taken from reference TRBV2 and TRBJ2-7): EPEVTQTPSHQVTQMGQEVILRCVPISNHLYFYWYRQILGQKVEFLVSFYNNEISEKSEIFDDQFSVERPDGSNFTLKIRSTKLEDSAMYFCASRGLAGTTYEQYFGPGTRLTVT.

The chain has TRBV7-6 and TRBJ1-1, with D perhaps TRBD1 (5 bases). The germline gives CDR1 SGHVS, CDR2 FNYEAQ. Trimming shortened V by 1 base and J by 9 bases, and 12 bases separated the two germline ends. CDR3 size: 13 residues. CDR3 nucleotide sequence: TGTGCCAGCAGCTTAGTTACGGCAGGGAAAGCTTTCTTT. It translates to CASSLVTAGKAFF.

In the case of this clonotype: One junction end does not reproduce the germline sequence, and a read error may be involved. The chain couples TRBV5-4 to TRBJ1-2; 10 positions agree with TRBD1. The CDR3 contains 16 residues. Germline assignment: CDR1 SGHNT and CDR2 YYREEE (reference sequence). CDR3 sequence (DNA): TGTGCCAGCAGCTTGGACGACAGGGGGCTGCAATTTGGCGACACCTTC. Translation gives CASSLDDRGLQFGDTF.

The chain uses TRBV24-1 and TRBJ1-2, with D possibly TRBD1 on 5 matching bases. This CDR3 region has 11 residues. CDR1 KGHDR and CDR2 SFDVKD come from the germline V gene. With 10 bases removed from V and 4 bases from J, the gap between germline ends came to 9 bases. The CDR3 sequence is CATPGLYGYTF. CDR3 coding DNA: TGTGCCACTCCGGGACTCTATGGCTACACCTTC.